This T cell receptor (beta chain) was sequenced in a study of blood T cell repertoires in COVID-19. Study summary: Samples taken during acute and convalescent COVID-19 were collected in the United States, Italy and Spain. PBMCs, B-cell-depleted T cells, or T cells provided the cDNA or gDNA that made up the material.

Per the original methods: Estimated nucleated cell counts came from reference gene primer amplification. The method was immunoSEQ multiplex PCR; TCRdb's version includes in-frame clones alone and lacks a portion of them. D and trimming come from the DNA, and the V and J calls and clone size come from that table. The data contain roughly 250,000 clones, 88% of them seen just once; the ten biggest clones take up 2.1%. The CDR3 is 14 amino acids. V lost 7 bases to trimming and J lost 7 bases, with 19 bases between them. The germline gives CDR1 MNHEY, CDR2 SVGAGI. This TCR was sampled from a woman aged 40 to 49 who had recovered from COVID-19. The sample was peripheral blood. The chain couples TRBV6-5 to TRBJ1-2, with D perhaps TRBD1 (5 bases). The CDR3 DNA reads as TGTGCCAGCACTAGAACAGGCGGGGTCGGTGGCTACACCTTC. It codes for CASTRTGGVGGYTF.